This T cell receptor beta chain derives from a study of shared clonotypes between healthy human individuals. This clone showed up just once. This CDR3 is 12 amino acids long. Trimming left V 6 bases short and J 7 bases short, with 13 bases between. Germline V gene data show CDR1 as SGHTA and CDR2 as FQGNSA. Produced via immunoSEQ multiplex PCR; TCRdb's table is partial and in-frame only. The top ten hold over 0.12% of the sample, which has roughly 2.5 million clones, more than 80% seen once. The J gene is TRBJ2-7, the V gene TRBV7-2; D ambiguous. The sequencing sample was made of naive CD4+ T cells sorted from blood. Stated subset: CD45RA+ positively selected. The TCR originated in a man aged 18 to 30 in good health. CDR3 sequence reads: CASRSPLEEQYF. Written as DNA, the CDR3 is TGTGCCAGCAGAAGCCCCCTAGAAGAGCAGTACTTC. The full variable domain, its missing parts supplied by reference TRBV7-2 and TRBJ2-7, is GAGVSQSPSNKVTEKGKDVELRCDPISGHTALYWYRQSLGQGLEFLIYFQGNSAPDKSGLPSDRFSAERTGGSVSTLTIQRTQQEDSAVYLCASRSPLEEQYFGPGTRLTVT.